The rows below give T cell receptor beta chains drawn from one sample of a study of T cell changes during pregnancy in multiple sclerosis. The table came from immunoSEQ multiplex PCR; TCRdb's copy has only in-frame clones and leaves some out. Here the sample spans 30,000 to 40,000 clones, 85% to 95% being singletons. Sequenced here: CD4+ T cells from peripheral blood mononuclear cells, sampled in the second trimester of pregnancy. Receptors originate from a female donor with multiple sclerosis, enrolled in a pregnancy study. CDR3s include the opening cysteine and the closing phenylalanine or tryptophan. Each record gives: D gene, V gene, J gene, clone size, CDR3 protein, CDR3 DNA. The D gene is left open where the match is weak. The size entry is marked missing in some rows and otherwise reads once, few, many or a size class.

.	TRBV21-1	TRBJ1-3	.	CASTPRQGGTGNTIYF	TGTGCCAGCACACCCAGACAGGGTGGGACTGGAAACACCATATATTTT
.	TRBV4-1	TRBJ2-1	.	CASSQDSGDYNEQFF	TGCGCCAGCAGCCAAGATAGCGGAGACTACAATGAGCAGTTCTTC
TRBD1	TRBV6-6	TRBJ1-5	.	CASSRGQGYSNQPQHF	TGTGCCAGCAGCCGTGGACAGGGGTATAGCAATCAGCCCCAGCATTTT
.	TRBV18	TRBJ1-4	once	CASSPPFAGTPNEKLFF	TGTGCCAGCTCACCACCGTTTGCCGGGACACCTAATGAAAAACTGTTTTTT
TRBD1	TRBV27	TRBJ2-7	.	CASRDRTFYEQYF	TGTGCCAGCCGGGACAGAACCTTCTACGAGCAGTACTTC
.	TRBV6-1	TRBJ1-5	.	CASSEGGDINQPQHF	TGTGCCAGCAGTGAGGGAGGGGATATCAATCAGCCCCAGCATTTT
.	TRBV7-2	TRBJ1-2	.	CASSLEGVAYGYTF	TGTGCCAGCAGCTTAGAAGGAGTAGCCTATGGCTACACCTTC
TRBD1	TRBV9	TRBJ2-5	.	CASSESPTGLRETQYF	TGTGCCAGCAGTGAAAGCCCGACAGGGTTGCGAGAGACCCAGTACTTC
TRBD1	TRBV5-1	TRBJ2-7	.	CASSFGDRGPRSEQYF	TGCGCCAGCAGCTTCGGAGACAGGGGCCCTCGTTCCGAGCAGTACTTC
.	TRBV6-1	TRBJ2-1	.	CASSPGGVGEQFF	TGTGCCAGCAGTCCAGGAGGAGTCGGTGAGCAGTTCTTC
TRBD1	TRBV27	TRBJ1-1	.	CASCRQGATEAFF	TGTGCCAGCTGCCGACAGGGAGCCACTGAAGCTTTCTTT
TRBD1	TRBV9	TRBJ2-1	.	CASSVFRDRAYNEQFF	TGTGCCAGCAGCGTCTTCCGGGACAGGGCCTACAATGAGCAGTTCTTC
TRBD1	TRBV7-2	TRBJ1-3	.	CASSFDRAFSGNTIYF	TGTGCCAGCAGCTTCGACAGGGCCTTCTCTGGAAACACCATATATTTT
TRBD1	TRBV5-1	TRBJ1-1	.	CASSVRDRVDGSNTEAFF	TGCGCCAGCAGCGTCCGGGACAGGGTTGATGGATCGAACACTGAAGCTTTCTTT
TRBD1	TRBV7-7	TRBJ2-5	.	CASSLLQGKETQYF	TGTGCCAGCAGCTTATTACAGGGGAAAGAGACCCAGTACTTC
.	TRBV5-1	TRBJ1-4	.	CASGAGKGQGNEKLFF	TGCGCCAGCGGAGCGGGGAAGGGGCAGGGGAACGAAAAACTGTTTTTT
.	TRBV5-1	TRBJ2-7	.	CASSLGDPGDGEQYF	TGCGCCAGCAGCTTGGGGGACCCAGGGGACGGCGAGCAGTACTTC
TRBD2	TRBV7-9	TRBJ2-3	.	CASSWEGDTQYF	TGTGCCAGCAGCTGGGAGGGGGATACGCAGTATTTT
TRBD2	TRBV5-1	TRBJ2-3	.	CASRGGGPTDTQYF	TGCGCCAGCAGGGGCGGGGGGCCCACAGATACGCAGTATTTT
TRBD1	TRBV28	TRBJ1-1	few	CASSTGGAQNTEAFF	TGTGCCAGCAGTACAGGGGGCGCCCAGAACACTGAAGCTTTCTTT
.	TRBV30	TRBJ2-5	.	CAWSVSRTGGTQYF	TGTGCCTGGAGTGTAAGCAGAACCGGGGGGACCCAGTACTTC
TRBD2	TRBV7-6	TRBJ2-1	.	CASSPTSALYNEQFF	TGTGCCAGCAGCCCTACTAGCGCCCTCTACAATGAGCAGTTCTTC
TRBD1	TRBV9	TRBJ2-7	once	CASSVAGTATYEQYF	TGTGCCAGCAGCGTAGCCGGGACAGCGACCTACGAGCAGTACTTC
.	TRBV19	TRBJ2-7	.	CASSKPPTYEQYF	TGTGCCAGTAGTAAGCCCCCGACCTACGAGCAGTACTTC
.	TRBV13	TRBJ1-5	.	CASSLGGAGGDQPQHF	TGTGCCAGCAGCTTAGGCGGGGCAGGCGGGGATCAGCCCCAGCATTTT
.	TRBV29-1	TRBJ1-1	.	CSVPPPGEAFF	TGCAGCGTTCCCCCCCCCGGTGAAGCTTTCTTT
TRBD1	TRBV5-1	TRBJ1-2	.	CASSLEGQINYGYTF	TGCGCCAGCAGCTTGGAGGGACAGATTAACTATGGCTACACCTTC
TRBD1	TRBV18	TRBJ1-3	.	CASSPRVPGQGRTGNTIYF	TGTGCCAGCTCACCACGAGTCCCGGGACAGGGGAGAACTGGAAACACCATATATTTT
TRBD2	TRBV10-2	TRBJ2-1	.	CASRTSGSRVGEQFF	TGCGCCAGCAGAACTAGCGGGAGTCGAGTCGGTGAGCAGTTCTTC
.	TRBV7-2	TRBJ1-1	.	CASSLARALGEEAFF	TGTGCCAGCAGCTTAGCGCGGGCTTTGGGAGAGGAAGCTTTCTTT
TRBD1	TRBV7-7	TRBJ2-2	.	CASSLVYQRGRDTGELFF	TGTGCCAGCAGCTTGGTTTATCAAAGGGGGCGCGACACCGGGGAGCTGTTTTTT
.	TRBV19	TRBJ1-2	.	CASSVRDNYGYTF	TGTGCCAGTAGTGTGCGTGATAACTATGGCTACACCTTC
.	TRBV18	TRBJ1-2	.	CASSPSAVYGYTF	TGTGCCAGCTCACCATCAGCGGTCTATGGCTACACCTTC
TRBD2	TRBV19	TRBJ2-1	once	CASSIGGGPIEQFF	TGTGCCAGTAGTATAGGGGGGGGACCTATCGAGCAGTTCTTC
.	TRBV5-1	TRBJ2-2	.	CASSRRARTNTGELFF	TGCGCCAGCAGCCGGAGGGCGAGGACGAACACCGGGGAGCTGTTTTTT